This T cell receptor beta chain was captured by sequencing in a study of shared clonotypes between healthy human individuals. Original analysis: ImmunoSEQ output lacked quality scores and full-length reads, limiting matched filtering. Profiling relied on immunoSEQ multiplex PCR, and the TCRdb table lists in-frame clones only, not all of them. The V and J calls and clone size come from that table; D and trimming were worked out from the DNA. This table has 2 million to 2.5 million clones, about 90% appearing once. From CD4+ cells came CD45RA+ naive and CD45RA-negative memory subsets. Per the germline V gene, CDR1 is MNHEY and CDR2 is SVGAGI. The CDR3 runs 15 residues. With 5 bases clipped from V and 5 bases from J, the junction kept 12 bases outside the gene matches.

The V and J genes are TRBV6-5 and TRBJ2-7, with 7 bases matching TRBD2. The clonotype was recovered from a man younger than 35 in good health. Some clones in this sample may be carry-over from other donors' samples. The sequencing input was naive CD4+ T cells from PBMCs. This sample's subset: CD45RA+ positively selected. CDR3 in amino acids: CASSPLSSGDHEQYF. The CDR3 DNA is TGTGCCAGCAGTCCCCTATCTAGCGGAGACCACGAGCAGTACTTC.